What follows are 9 T cell receptor beta chains derived from one specimen sequenced in a study of human T cells and chemical hapten exposure. Time point in this sample: healthy volunteer bleed at 6 weeks. Unseparated into fractions, whole blood served as the source from which total RNA was extracted. TCRdb re-called the RACE reads through MiXCR, storing one row per CDR3 protein. The table shows more than 75,000 distinct CDR3 sequences, with 8.6% occurring only once. Sequencing was carried out using whole blood. Receptors originate from a male donor in good health. Some clones in this sample may be carry-over from other donors' samples.

This clonotype was counted between two and nine times. This chain uses TRBV29-1 with TRBJ2-3; no clear D. Germline loops: CDR1 SQVTM, CDR2 ANQGSEA. Trimming removed 8 bases at V and 0 bases at J, with 9 bases between. The CDR3 totals 12 residues. CDR3 amino acids: CSMVVSTDTQYF. Here the CDR3 DNA reads TGCAGCATGGTCGTTAGCACAGATACGCAGTATTTT.

This clonotype was counted between two and nine times. The CDR3 DNA follows: TGTGCCAGCAGTTACTACGACAGGCTTAGTAAGAGGTACGAAGCTTTCTTT. Encoded protein: CASSYYDRLSKRYEAFF. The chain links TRBV6-6 to TRBJ1-1, with TRBD1 as a possible D gene (6 bases). The germline V gene encodes CDR1 MNHNY and CDR2 SVGAGI (reference sequence). CDR3 length equals 17 residues. The V end was cut by 1 base, the J end by 8 bases, with 23 bases between.

This clonotype was seen a handful of times. The J gene is TRBJ2-7, the V gene TRBV2; TRBD2 matches at 12 bases. Germline CDR1 SNHLY, CDR2 FYNNEI. Trimming at V came to 4 bases and at J to 6 bases, leaving 7 bases not matched to a gene. The CDR3 consists of 15 residues. As DNA, the CDR3 is TGTGCCAGCAGTGGACTAGCGGGAGTATCCAGCGAGCAGTACTTC. It is translated as CASSGLAGVSSEQYF.

The rearrangement joins TRBV5-1 to TRBJ2-7; TRBD1 or TRBD2 may be the D gene (5 bases each). The CDR3 runs to 14 residues. V lost 4 bases to trimming and J lost 2 bases, with 13 bases between them. Germline values: CDR1 SGHRS, CDR2 YFSETQ. CDR3 sequence (DNA): TGCGCCAGCAGCGCCCGGGACCCCGCCTACGAGCAGTACTTC. Amino acid sequence: CASSARDPAYEQYF.

The genes are TRBV6-5 and TRBJ2-3; no firm D call. V gave up 7 bases and J gave up 2 bases, with 7 bases separating them. The length of the CDR3 is 12 residues. The germline V gene encodes CDR1 MNHEY and CDR2 SVGAGI. The CDR3 is CASTSPTDTQYF. The CDR3 DNA reads TGTGCCAGCACCAGCCCCACAGATACGCAGTATTTT.

This clonotype was picked up many times. V and J are TRBV6-5 and TRBJ2-3, with D hard to call. The CDR3 has 12 residues. The V end lost 5 bases, the J end lost 4 bases, and 7 bases lay between the germline ends. Germline CDR1 and CDR2: MNHEY and SVGAGI. The CDR3 sequence: CASSTPPDTQYF. In DNA form, the CDR3 reads TGTGCCAGCAGTACCCCGCCAGATACGCAGTATTTT.

This rearrangement joins TRBV5-5 to TRBJ1-1, with D perhaps matching TRBD1 (6 bases). The germline CDR1 and CDR2 sequences are SGHKS and YYEKEE (reference sequence). With 0 bases removed from V and 2 bases from J, the gap between germline ends came to 8 bases. The CDR3 contains 14 residues. CDR3 in DNA: TGTGCCAGCAGCTTGGCGGACAGCAACACTGAAGCTTTCTTT. This translates into CASSLADSNTEAFF.

J is TRBJ1-5 and V is TRBV7-2, with unresolved D. The CDR3 length is 15 residues. The V end lost 2 bases, the J end lost 4 bases, and 12 bases lay between the germline ends. The germline CDR1 and CDR2 sequences are SGHTA and FQGNSA. Written as DNA, the CDR3 is TGTGCCAGCAGCTTATTCAGCGGCGGAAATCAGCCCCAGCATTTT. Translating it yields CASSLFSGGNQPQHF.

This clonotype was detected ten times or more. The V gene is TRBV2, the J gene TRBJ1-1; D gene ambiguous. V shed 0 bases and J shed 4 bases, with 9 bases lying between them. This CDR3 region has 14 residues. Germline CDR1 and CDR2: SNHLY and FYNNEI. CDR3 nucleotides: TGTGCCAGCAGTGAAGCGCTGGGTGGCACTGAAGCTTTCTTT. Amino acids: CASSEALGGTEAFF.